This T cell receptor beta chain was captured by sequencing in a study of blood T cell repertoires in COVID-19. Study-wide background: Acute and convalescent COVID-19 specimens originated in the United States, Italy and Spain. PBMCs, B-cell-depleted T cells, or T cells provided the cDNA or gDNA that made up the material.

Notes on this clone: Other nucleotide sequences in the sample specify the same CDR3.

Original processing methods: It was from reference gene primer amplification that nucleated cell counts were estimated. This table comes from immunoSEQ multiplex PCR, and its TCRdb copy is limited to in-frame clones, with some not included. V and J calls and clone size come straight from that table; D and trimming were deduced from the DNA. The table has about 210,000 clones, approximately 82% seen once. Per the germline V gene, CDR1 is WSHSY and CDR2 is SAAADI. This CDR3 contains 13 residues. Trimming shortened V by 5 bases and J by 3 bases, and 10 bases separated the two germline ends. V is TRBV10-2 and J is TRBJ1-1; a possible D gene is TRBD1 (6 bases). Sequencing input: peripheral blood. The sequence derives from a man aged 50 to 60 with active or convalescent COVID-19. The CDR3 DNA sequence: TGCGCCAGCAGTCGGCAGGGGTACACTGAAGCTTTCTTT. Its translation: CASSRQGYTEAFF.